This is a list of T cell receptor beta chains from one sample in a study of CD8 T cells in Susac syndrome. TCRdb called the immunoSEQ multiplex PCR reads again in MiXCR, with one record for every CDR3 protein. The sample includes 200,000 or so distinct CDR3 sequences, over 90% of them seen just once. The sequenced sample was CD8+ T cells from PBMCs. These receptors came from a human donor with Susac syndrome. Each CDR3 is given with its conserved first and last residue. D genes are given only for firm matches. Clone size, where shown, is once, few, many, or a class for clones that have expanded.

cdr3_aa | cdr3_nt | v_call | d_call | clone_size | j_call
CASSYGTGTDSPLHF | TGTGCCAGCAGTTACGGGACAGGGACGGACTCACCCCTCCACTTT | TRBV6-5 | TRBD1 | . | TRBJ1-6
CATSTLAFTGELFF | TGTGCCACCAGCACTCTAGCGTTTACCGGGGAGCTGTTTTTT | TRBV15 | . | . | TRBJ2-2
CAWSRGESTEAFF | TGTGCCTGGAGCCGGGGAGAATCCACTGAAGCTTTCTTT | TRBV30 | . | . | TRBJ1-1
CASSSTGATDTQYF | TGTGCCAGCAGCTCAACTGGGGCCACAGATACGCAGTATTTT | TRBV7-3 | . | . | TRBJ2-3
CASSQGANSNQPQHF | TGCGCCAGCAGCCAGGGAGCAAATAGCAATCAGCCCCAGCATTTT | TRBV5-1 | . | . | TRBJ1-5
CASSLGFRGLQETQYF | TGTGCCAGCAGTTTAGGATTTCGGGGTCTGCAAGAGACCCAGTACTTC | TRBV28 | . | . | TRBJ2-5
CASSSGVLAKNIQYF | TGTGCCAGCAGCTCCGGGGTACTAGCCAAAAACATTCAGTACTTC | TRBV7-9 | . | . | TRBJ2-4
CASSTRTGNYNEQFF | TGTGCCAGTAGTACCCGGACAGGGAATTACAATGAGCAGTTCTTC | TRBV19 | TRBD1 | . | TRBJ2-1
CASSQDVGSGTDTQYF | TGCGCCAGCAGCCAAGATGTCGGTAGCGGCACAGATACGCAGTATTTT | TRBV4-1 | . | . | TRBJ2-3
CAWTRGLSNTEAFF | TGTGCCTGGACCAGGGGGCTTTCTAACACTGAAGCTTTCTTT | TRBV30 | TRBD1 | . | TRBJ1-1
CASSLVNRMGGYEQYF | TGTGCCAGCAGCTTAGTCAACAGGATGGGTGGGTACGAGCAGTACTTC | TRBV11-2 | . | . | TRBJ2-7
CSASVMGGAEKLFF | TGCAGTGCTAGTGTCATGGGGGGCGCCGAAAAACTGTTTTTT | TRBV20-1 | . | . | TRBJ1-4
CASSYSGITYEQYF | TGTGCCAGCAGTTACTCAGGGATAACCTACGAGCAGTACTTC | TRBV6-5 | . | . | TRBJ2-7
CASSMVLLAGLTDTQYF | TGTGCCAGTAGTATGGTTCTGCTAGCGGGACTCACAGATACGCAGTATTTT | TRBV19 | TRBD2 | once | TRBJ2-3
CASSFSGVGGANVLTF | TGTGCCAGCAGTTTCTCAGGGGTAGGTGGGGCCAACGTCCTGACTTTC | TRBV12-3/TRBV12-4 | . | . | TRBJ2-6
CASSSQQYYGYTF | TGTGCCAGCAGCTCGCAACAGTACTATGGCTACACCTTC | TRBV7-8 | . | . | TRBJ1-2
CSVKTGTNEKLFF | TGCAGCGTTAAGACAGGGACTAATGAAAAACTGTTTTTT | TRBV29-1 | TRBD1 | . | TRBJ1-4
CASSQLAGVYEQYF | TGTGCCAGCAGCCAACTAGCGGGAGTCTACGAGCAGTACTTC | TRBV27 | TRBD2 | . | TRBJ2-7
CASSQREDYGYTF | TGTGCCAGCAGCCAACGGGAGGACTATGGCTACACCTTC | TRBV16 | . | once | TRBJ1-2
CASSQDLSGGDEQYF | TGTGCCAGCAGCCAAGATCTAAGCGGGGGCGACGAGCAGTACTTC | TRBV4-2 | TRBD2 | . | TRBJ2-7
CASSLERRGLFF | TGTGCCAGCAGCTTAGAGCGTAGGGGGCTGTTTTTT | TRBV7-8 | . | . | TRBJ2-2
CASSPYRGEVGNTEAFF | TGTGCCAGCAGCCCGTATCGGGGTGAGGTTGGGAACACTGAAGCTTTCTTT | TRBV9 | . | . | TRBJ1-1
CASSQVWLAGNEQFF | TGTGCCAGCAGCCAAGTTTGGCTAGCGGGGAATGAGCAGTTCTTC | TRBV3-1 | TRBD2 | . | TRBJ2-1
CASTRAGGAYTQYF | TGTGCCAGCACGCGTGCCGGGGGGGCCTATACGCAGTATTTT | TRBV28 | TRBD2 | . | TRBJ2-3
CSVPPGQDSYEQYF | TGCAGTGTCCCCCCGGGACAGGACTCCTACGAGCAGTACTTC | TRBV20-1 | TRBD1 | . | TRBJ2-7
CSARDPLAGETYF | TGCAGTGCTAGGGACCCTTTAGCGGGAGAAACGTACTTC | TRBV20-1 | TRBD2 | . | TRBJ2-7
CASSATDYGDYEQYF | TGTGCCAGCAGCGCCACGGACTACGGTGACTACGAGCAGTACTTC | TRBV5-6 | . | . | TRBJ2-7
CASSQDLSGGISYEQYF | TGTGCCAGCAGCCAAGATCTCTCAGGGGGAATCTCCTACGAGCAGTACTTC | TRBV4-2 | TRBD1 | once | TRBJ2-7
CASRDTGGMSSYNEQFF | TGTGCCAGCAGGGACACGGGGGGGATGAGCTCCTACAATGAGCAGTTCTTC | TRBV6-1 | TRBD2 | . | TRBJ2-1
CASSSDFSYNEQFF | TGTGCCAGCAGTTCGGACTTCTCCTACAATGAGCAGTTCTTC | TRBV28 | . | . | TRBJ2-1
CSADAGTGVVGEQFF | TGCAGTGCTGACGCCGGGACAGGGGTGGTGGGTGAGCAGTTCTTC | TRBV20-1 | TRBD1 | . | TRBJ2-1
CASSIGTSGSEETQYF | TGTGCCAGCAGTATCGGGACTAGCGGCTCTGAAGAGACCCAGTACTTC | TRBV27 | TRBD2 | . | TRBJ2-5
CASSDGTSGSSTDTQYF | TGTGCCAGCAGCGATGGGACTAGCGGGTCTAGCACAGATACGCAGTATTTT | TRBV7-9 | TRBD2 | . | TRBJ2-3
CASKDRGRVETQYF | TGTGCCAGTAAGGACAGGGGGCGAGTGGAGACCCAGTACTTC | TRBV6-6 | TRBD1 | . | TRBJ2-5
CASSPGEVNQPQHF | TGTGCCAGCAGCCCGGGGGAGGTAAATCAGCCCCAGCATTTT | TRBV9 | . | . | TRBJ1-5
CTSSQDFQPQHF | TGCACCAGCAGCCAAGACTTTCAGCCCCAGCATTTT | TRBV1 | . | . | TRBJ1-5
CASSFSLWDEQFF | TGTGCTAGCAGCTTTTCCCTGTGGGATGAGCAGTTCTTC | TRBV7-7 | . | . | TRBJ2-1
CAWRPGLIMNTEAFF | TGTGCCTGGAGACCGGGACTGATCATGAACACTGAAGCTTTCTTT | TRBV30 | . | . | TRBJ1-1
CSVTSITDTQYF | TGCAGCGTTACATCGATCACAGATACGCAGTATTTT | TRBV29-1 | . | once | TRBJ2-3
CASSDPSSYEQYF | TGTGCCAGCAGTGACCCCAGTTCCTACGAGCAGTACTTC | TRBV6-1 | . | . | TRBJ2-7
CASSYWTSTSEQFF | TGTGCCAGCAGTTACTGGACTAGCACAAGTGAGCAGTTCTTC | TRBV6-5 | TRBD2 | . | TRBJ2-1
CASSLVFRGSNYGYTF | TGCGCCAGCAGCTTGGTTTTTCGGGGATCTAACTATGGCTACACCTTC | TRBV5-1 | . | . | TRBJ1-2
CSARQSQGDNYGYTF | TGCAGTGCTCGCCAATCTCAGGGTGATAACTATGGCTACACCTTC | TRBV20-1 | . | . | TRBJ1-2
CASSHPTRGGLAKNIQYF | TGCGCCAGCAGTCATCCAACCAGGGGAGGACTAGCCAAAAACATTCAGTACTTC | TRBV23-1 | . | . | TRBJ2-4
CASIVHGTEAFF | TGTGCCAGCATTGTGCATGGCACTGAAGCTTTCTTT | TRBV27 | . | . | TRBJ1-1
CASSTPQGLAGGATDTQYF | TGTGCCAGCAGCACCCCCCAGGGACTAGCGGGGGGGGCGACAGATACGCAGTATTTT | TRBV9 | TRBD2 | . | TRBJ2-3
CASSLEGGNTEAFF | TGTGCCAGCAGCTTAGAGGGAGGGAACACTGAAGCTTTCTTT | TRBV13 | . | . | TRBJ1-1
CASSFRGGPLDEQYF | TGTGCCAGCAGCTTCCGGGGTGGGCCTCTCGACGAGCAGTACTTC | TRBV7-2 | . | . | TRBJ2-7
CASSVDGGNQPQHF | TGTGCCAGCAGCGTAGACGGCGGCAATCAGCCCCAGCATTTT | TRBV9 | . | once | TRBJ1-5